A single sample is the source of the 23 T cell receptor beta chains below, sequenced in a study of memory CD4+ T cells and cytomegalovirus serostatus. The assay was immunoSEQ multiplex PCR, and TCRdb's table has in-frame clones only and misses some. The repertoire has about 41,000 clones, about 85% of them found once; the top ten carry around 0.72%. The sort gate was single viable CD3+CD4+CD8-CD45RO+ cells for memory CD4+ T cells. The sequenced sample consisted of memory CD4+ T cells from blood. These receptors were obtained from an adult in good health and CMV-seronegative.

The V gene is TRBV25-1, the J gene TRBJ2-5, with 7 bases that match TRBD2. This CDR3 comprises 13 residues. Looked up from germline, CDR1 is MGHDK and CDR2 is SYGVNS. The V segment lost 6 bases and the J segment 2 bases; nucleotides outside the gene matches: 3. The CDR3 sequence is CASRKGLQETQYF. Written as DNA, the CDR3 is TGTGCCAGCAGGAAGGGACTACAAGAGACCCAGTACTTC.

This clone was detected once. The genes are TRBV11-2 and TRBJ2-3; 8 bases match TRBD1. The CDR3 loop spans 14 amino acids. Per germline, CDR1 SGHAT and CDR2 FQNNGV. The ends lost 3 bases at V and 5 bases at J; junction bases unmatched: 4. The CDR3 region has the DNA TGTGCCAGCAGCTTCCAGGGGGCGGAAGATACGCAGTATTTT. Encoded protein: CASSFQGAEDTQYF.

The V gene is TRBV12-5, the J gene TRBJ2-1; D gene unclear. Germline V lookup: CDR1 LGHNT, CDR2 FRNRAP. The CDR3 loop spans 15 amino acids. Trimming stripped 6 bases from V and 6 bases from J, with 18 bases between. CDR3 residues: CASGLASGPGNEQFF. The CDR3 DNA is TGTGCTAGTGGCCTGGCGTCGGGCCCTGGCAATGAGCAGTTCTTC.

V gene TRBV19 combines with J gene TRBJ1-2; the D is unclear. The V and J ends lost 10 bases and 4 bases respectively, with 16 bases between them. Germline CDR1 LNHDA, CDR2 SQIVND (reference sequence). The CDR3 runs 13 residues. The CDR3 spells CATTRSNLYGYTF. CDR3 DNA sequence: TGTGCCACTACACGGTCAAACCTCTATGGCTACACCTTC.

This clone rates as medium-sized. CDR3: CASSLFSSGNYGYTF. CDR3 bases: TGTGCCAGCAGTTTATTCTCCTCAGGCAACTATGGCTACACCTTC. This chain uses TRBV27 with TRBJ1-2; D is undetermined. Germline-derived CDR1 and CDR2 are MNHEY and SMNVEV (reference sequence). The CDR3 consists of 15 residues. Trimming removed 1 base at V and 2 bases at J, with 11 bases between.

The J gene is TRBJ1-5, the V gene TRBV4-2; D gene uncertain. CDR1 and CDR2 from the germline V gene are LGHNA and YNFKEQ. The V and J ends lost 0 bases and 6 bases respectively, with 12 bases between them. This CDR3 region has 15 residues. The CDR3 DNA follows: TGTGCCAGCAGCCAAGACACTGGGGTAGCTCAGCCCCAGCATTTT. It specifies CASSQDTGVAQPQHF.

The chain combines TRBV5-8 with TRBJ2-3, with D possibly being TRBD1 or TRBD2 (5 bases each). Germline V lookup: CDR1 SGHTS, CDR2 YDEGEE. This CDR3 is 14 amino acids long. Trimming pared 0 bases from V and 8 bases from J, leaving 13 bases between. The CDR3: CASSLERGAGTQYF. In nucleotides, the CDR3 is TGTGCCAGCAGCTTGGAGAGGGGAGCTGGTACGCAGTATTTT.

This chain joins TRBV13 and TRBJ1-1; D is uncertain. The germline V gene encodes CDR1 PRHDT and CDR2 FYEKMQ (reference sequence). The V end lost 2 bases, the J end lost 7 bases, and 17 bases lay between the germline ends. This CDR3 contains 15 residues. This chain's CDR3 is CASSLRGSVASEAFF. CDR3 coding DNA: TGTGCCAGCAGCTTAAGAGGTAGTGTGGCAAGTGAAGCTTTCTTT.

The chain has TRBV4-2 and TRBJ2-3; 8 nucleotides agree with TRBD2. The V gene end was trimmed by 4 bases and the J gene end by 0 bases; junction bases not matched to a gene: 12. CDR1 is LGHNA and CDR2 is YNFKEQ in the germline V gene. The CDR3 spans 18 residues. CDR3 coding DNA: TGTGCCAGCAGCCCCTCTCCTAGCGGGCGTACTAGCACAGATACGCAGTATTTT. Encoded protein: CASSPSPSGRTSTDTQYF.

This clone was seen a single time. As DNA, the CDR3 is TGTGCCAGCAGGGGACAGAGAAACTATGGCTACACCTTC. Translation: CASRGQRNYGYTF. V usage is TRBV6-1 and J usage is TRBJ1-2; 7 positions match TRBD1. After removal of 6 bases from V and 2 bases from J, the junction contained 3 bases not matched to a gene. Germline V gene lookup returns CDR1 MNHNS and CDR2 SASEGT. This CDR3 comprises 13 residues.

The rearrangement uses TRBV5-1 and TRBJ2-2, with a possible D match to TRBD2 (6 bases). V was clipped by 4 bases and J by 6 bases, with 19 bases between them. CDR1 is SGHRS, CDR2 YFSETQ, per germline. The CDR3 runs 16 residues. DNA for the CDR3: TGCGCCAGCAGCGGGACTGCCCGAGGTAGGGCCGGGGAGCTGTTTTTT. This sequence encodes CASSGTARGRAGELFF.

The rearrangement joins TRBV7-9 to TRBJ1-1; D is unclear. Between the trimmed V and J ends, which lost 2 bases and 4 bases, there was a span of 11 bases. Germline V gene sequence: CDR1 SEHNR, CDR2 FQNEAQ (reference sequence). The CDR3 extends over 14 amino acids. The DNA of the CDR3 is TGTGCCAGCAGCTTAAGTGTCCGGGGCACTGAAGCTTTCTTT. This translates into CASSLSVRGTEAFF.

The V and J genes are TRBV6-6 and TRBJ1-3; D not resolved. V lost 2 bases and J lost 3, with 8 bases in between. CDR1 MNHNY and CDR2 SVGAGI come from the germline V gene (reference sequence). The CDR3 runs 14 residues. DNA of the CDR3: TGTGCCAGCAGTTACGCGGACGGTGGAAACACCATATATTTT. This gives the protein CASSYADGGNTIYF.

This chain joins TRBV2 and TRBJ1-5, with 7 positions matching TRBD1. This CDR3 contains 13 residues. The J segment lost 2 bases and the V segment lost 9 bases, leaving 4 bases of the junction unmatched. The germline V gene has CDR1 SNHLY and CDR2 FYNNEI. CDR3 sequence (DNA): TGTGCCAGTAGGACAGGCGGCAATCAGCCCCAGCATTTT. It codes for CASRTGGNQPQHF.

The chain couples TRBV5-1 to TRBJ2-5, with D perhaps being TRBD1 or TRBD2 (6 bases each). The J call may be wrong; the DNA end is better matched by TRBJ2-7. This CDR3 has 15 residues. The V gene's germline CDR1 is SGHRS and CDR2 YFSETQ. CDR3 amino acids: CASRRGDSSRSEQYF. The CDR3 bases are TGCGCCAGCAGGAGGGGGGACTCCTCCCGAAGCGAGCAGTACTTC.

The gene calls are TRBV27 and TRBJ1-5; D is perhaps TRBD1 (5 bases). This CDR3 is 15 amino acids long. The ends were cut back, 1 base at V and 3 bases at J, with 10 bases in the middle. CDR1 is MNHEY, CDR2 SMNVEV, per germline (reference sequence). CDR3: CASSLLGDPNQPQHF. The CDR3 DNA follows: TGTGCCAGCAGTTTATTGGGGGACCCCAATCAGCCCCAGCATTTT.

The chain links TRBV30 to TRBJ2-5; 8 bases fit TRBD2. The CDR3 runs 15 residues. The trim removed 3 bases at V and 2 bases at J, leaving 8 bases unmatched. Germline CDR1 reads GTSNPN; CDR2 reads SVGIG (reference sequence). The CDR3 nucleotides are TGTGCCTGGAGAATGACCGGGGGGGGTCAAGAGACCCAGTACTTC. It is translated as CAWRMTGGGQETQYF.

This clone was counted between two and nine times. The chain combines TRBV6-6 with TRBJ1-5, with 7 positions matching TRBD1. Unmatched junction bases numbered 7, after V lost 7 bases and J lost 4 bases. The CDR3 has 14 amino acids. Per germline, CDR1 MNHNY and CDR2 SVGAGI (reference sequence). This CDR3 reads CASNDRERNQPQHF. The CDR3 DNA sequence: TGTGCCAGCAATGACAGGGAGAGGAATCAGCCCCAGCATTTT.

This clone was seen a few times. The V and J genes are TRBV19 and TRBJ2-2, with D perhaps matching TRBD2 (5 bases). Germline CDR1 and CDR2: LNHDA and SQIVND (reference sequence). Trimming pared 9 bases from V and 4 bases from J, leaving 15 bases between. The CDR3 has 14 residues. CDR3 sequence reads: CASGLASFTGELFF. As DNA, the CDR3 is TGTGCCAGCGGACTCGCGTCGTTCACCGGGGAGCTGTTTTTT.

The rearrangement joins TRBV6-1 to TRBJ2-2; D perhaps matches TRBD1 (5 bases). The germline gives CDR1 MNHNS, CDR2 SASEGT. This CDR3 is built from 13 residues. V lost 7 bases to trimming and J lost 1 base, with 7 bases between them. Here the CDR3 DNA reads TGTGCCAGCAAGACAGAGAACACCGGGGAGCTGTTTTTT. It codes for CASKTENTGELFF.

This sequence joins TRBV5-6 and TRBJ1-4; a possible D gene is TRBD1 (6 bases). Germline V gene lookup returns CDR1 SGHDT and CDR2 YYEEEE. The CDR3 contains 15 residues. V shed 5 bases and J shed 7 bases, with 18 bases lying between them. In DNA form, the CDR3 reads TGTGCCAGCAGTAATCCAACAGGGAAGGGTGAAAAACTGTTTTTT. It specifies CASSNPTGKGEKLFF.

The J gene is TRBJ1-5, the V gene TRBV7-2; no firm D call. The CDR3 runs 16 residues. The germline V gene encodes CDR1 SGHTA and CDR2 FQGNSA. V was trimmed by 5 bases and J by 0 bases, leaving 14 bases between them. The CDR3 spells CASSPLGGNSNQPQHF. The CDR3 DNA sequence: TGTGCCAGCAGCCCCCTGGGCGGGAATAGCAATCAGCCCCAGCATTTT.

This clone was seen only a few times. V is TRBV2 and J is TRBJ2-3, with D unclear. There are 14 residues in the CDR3. Looked up from germline, CDR1 is SNHLY and CDR2 is FYNNEI. The ends were cut back, 11 bases at V and 5 bases at J, with 20 bases in the middle. The CDR3 region is CAQQKDGRLDTQYF. The CDR3 nucleotides are TGTGCCCAGCAAAAGGACGGACGGCTAGATACGCAGTATTTT.